The next 28 T cell receptor beta chains were all read from a single sample in a study of cytomegalovirus exposure and HLA in healthy donors. Sequencing used immunoSEQ multiplex PCR; TCRdb keeps in-frame clones, though not all of them. Of more than 100,000 clones in the sample, roughly 90% were seen once. The specimen sequenced was PBMCs. The receptor set was obtained from a man aged 30 to 39 in good health and CMV-seronegative.

The rearrangement joins TRBV10-1 to TRBJ2-7; D possibly corresponds to TRBD1 (5 bases). Per germline, CDR1 WNHNN and CDR2 SYGVQD (reference sequence). Trimming cost V 0 bases and J 1 base, with 10 bases left between them. The CDR3 runs 15 residues. CDR3 loop: CASSESLTGSYEQYF. CDR3 coding DNA: TGCGCCAGCAGTGAGTCTCTTACAGGATCCTACGAGCAGTACTTC.

The V call is TRBV7-9, the J call TRBJ2-7; TRBD1 is a possible D gene (7 bases). The CDR3 runs 18 residues. V was cut by 8 bases and J by 3 bases, with 29 bases left in between. Germline CDR1 SEHNR, CDR2 FQNEAQ (reference sequence). The CDR3 loop is CASLPYDLAGQRYYEQYF. DNA for the CDR3: TGTGCCAGCCTACCGTATGACTTGGCGGGACAGCGCTACTACGAGCAGTACTTC.

The V and J genes are TRBV4-1 and TRBJ2-3; 7 nucleotides align to TRBD2. This CDR3 is built from 16 residues. V dropped 0 bases and J dropped 4; count of bases not matched to a gene: 7. Per germline, CDR1 MGHRA and CDR2 YSYEKL. The CDR3 sequence: CASSQERGGGSDTQYF. CDR3 in DNA: TGCGCCAGCAGCCAAGAAAGGGGCGGGGGTTCAGATACGCAGTATTTT.

Here the CDR3 reads CASSYGQVGPYEQYF. In DNA, the CDR3 is TGTGCCAGCAGTTACGGACAGGTCGGTCCCTACGAGCAGTACTTC. V and J are TRBV6-5 and TRBJ2-7, with TRBD1 matching 7 bases. The V gene end was trimmed by 2 bases and the J gene end by 2 bases; junction bases not matched to a gene: 6. The germline CDR1 and CDR2 sequences are MNHEY and SVGAGI. This CDR3 is 15 amino acids long.

Here the CDR3 reads CASSGGPGQGFYEQFF. CDR3 nucleotide sequence: TGTGCCAGCAGCGGCGGTCCGGGACAGGGGTTCTATGAGCAGTTCTTC. The chain combines TRBV5-5 with TRBJ2-1, with TRBD1 matching 10 bases. Germline V CDR1 and CDR2: SGHKS, YYEKEE (reference sequence). With 4 bases clipped from V and 8 bases from J, the junction kept 12 bases outside the gene matches. This CDR3 is built from 16 residues.

The rearrangement joins TRBV11-2 to TRBJ2-3, with a possible D match to TRBD2 (6 bases). The length of the CDR3 is 18 residues. CDR1 is SGHAT and CDR2 is FQNNGV in the germline V gene. V was trimmed by 0 bases and J by 4 bases, leaving 20 bases between them. Here the CDR3 DNA reads TGTGCCAGCAGCTTAGAGCACGGCGGGAAGGTCGGGGCAGATACGCAGTATTTT. Its translation is CASSLEHGGKVGADTQYF. Filled out from reference TRBV11-2 and TRBJ2-3, the complete variable domain reads EAGVAQSPRYKIIEKRQSVAFWCNPISGHATLYWYQQILGQGPKLLIQFQNNGVVDDSQLPKDRFSAERLKGVDSTLKIQPAKLEDSAVYLCASSLEHGGKVGADTQYFGPGTRLTVL.

This clone was seen just once. The rearrangement joins TRBV7-2 to TRBJ2-1; D perhaps matches TRBD2 (6 bases). The germline V gene encodes CDR1 SGHTA and CDR2 FQGNSA. V dropped 2 bases and J dropped 10 bases, with 9 bases sitting between them. This CDR3 spans 12 amino acids. The CDR3 DNA reads as TGTGCCAGCAGCTTATTGAGCGGGGAGCAGTTCTTC. Translated: CASSLLSGEQFF.

The V gene is TRBV7-6, the J gene TRBJ2-1; TRBD2 aligns across 7 bases. V lost 2 bases, J lost 6 bases, and 7 bases stayed unmatched. The CDR3 consists of 15 residues. Germline V lookup: CDR1 SGHVS, CDR2 FNYEAQ. CDR3 nucleotide sequence: TGTGCCAGCAGCTTACGGCGGGAGACTGGCAATGAGCAGTTCTTC. This gives the protein CASSLRRETGNEQFF. Complete variable domain (other parts from reference TRBV7-6 and TRBJ2-1): GAGVSQSPRYKVTKRGQDVALRCDPISGHVSLYWYRQALGQGPEFLTYFNYEAQQDKSGLPNDRFSAERPEGSISTLTIQRTEQRDSAMYRCASSLRRETGNEQFFGPGTRLTVL.

CDR3 in DNA: TGTGCCAGCAGCACTAAGGCGGAGAACACTGAAGCTTTCTTT. This encodes CASSTKAENTEAFF. The rearrangement uses TRBV11-2 and TRBJ1-1; D unresolved. Germline V CDR1 and CDR2: SGHAT, FQNNGV. The CDR3 spans 14 residues. The germline V and J ends were trimmed by 5 bases and 1 base, with 11 bases remaining between them.

Here the CDR3 reads CASSLLRGSGNTIYF. As DNA, the CDR3 is TGTGCCAGCAGCTTATTGCGGGGCTCTGGAAACACCATATATTTT. This chain connects TRBV7-9 to TRBJ1-3; D remains ambiguous. This CDR3 is 15 amino acids long. Germline assignment: CDR1 SEHNR and CDR2 FQNEAQ (reference sequence). Between the trimmed V and J ends, which lost 2 bases and 0 bases, there was a span of 8 bases.

The chain employs TRBV28 and TRBJ1-2, with a weak D call TRBD1 (5 bases). V was trimmed by 2 bases and J by 4 bases, leaving 11 bases between them. The CDR3 sequence is 14 residues long. CDR1 and CDR2 from the germline V gene are MDHEN and SYDVKM. The CDR3 nucleotides read TGTGCCAGCAGTTTAAGGCAGGGTGGCTATGGCTACACCTTC. This translates into CASSLRQGGYGYTF.

The chain joins TRBV27 to TRBJ2-3, with D maybe TRBD1 (6 bases). The CDR3 extends over 15 amino acids. Looked up from germline, CDR1 is MNHEY and CDR2 is SMNVEV (reference sequence). With 6 bases removed from V and 5 bases from J, the gap between germline ends came to 18 bases. The CDR3: CASRFLLSGVDTQYF. DNA of the CDR3: TGTGCCAGCAGGTTCCTTCTTTCAGGGGTAGATACGCAGTATTTT.

V usage is TRBV5-4 and J usage is TRBJ2-4; 8 bases agree with TRBD2. The germline V gene encodes CDR1 SGHNT and CDR2 YYREEE (reference sequence). The J segment lost 2 bases and the V segment lost 0 bases, leaving 4 bases of the junction unmatched. This CDR3 has 16 amino acids. The CDR3: CASSLGPGGTKNIQYF. CDR3 bases: TGTGCCAGCAGCTTGGGCCCGGGGGGGACCAAAAACATTCAGTACTTC.

The chain couples TRBV4-1 to TRBJ1-1; 11 nucleotides agree with TRBD1. The CDR3 contains 17 residues. J was trimmed by 3 bases and V by 1 base; bases with no gene match: 7. Germline values: CDR1 MGHRA, CDR2 YSYEKL. In DNA form, the CDR3 reads TGCGCCAGCAGCCAAGTCCCGGGACAGGGGGAGGACACTGAAGCTTTCTTT. Its translation: CASSQVPGQGEDTEAFF.

The chain links TRBV27 to TRBJ2-3; the D is unclear. Deletions cut 1 base from V and 1 base from J, with 12 bases between. The V gene's germline CDR1 is MNHEY and CDR2 SMNVEV (reference sequence). This CDR3 region has 16 residues. The CDR3 reads CASSLFFDSGTDTQYF. DNA for the CDR3: TGTGCCAGCAGTTTATTCTTCGACTCTGGCACAGATACGCAGTATTTT.

V usage is TRBV29-1 and J usage is TRBJ2-3; D is possibly TRBD2 (6 bases). There are 13 residues in the CDR3. V gave up 3 bases and J gave up 8 bases, with 15 bases separating them. CDR1 and CDR2 from the germline V gene are SQVTM and ANQGSEA. DNA of the CDR3: TGCAGCGTTGACGGCCCGCGGGAAGGTACGCAGTATTTT. Protein product: CSVDGPREGTQYF.

The J gene is TRBJ1-2, the V gene TRBV15, with D maybe TRBD1 (5 bases). V was cut by 1 base and J by 8 bases, with 11 bases left in between. Per the germline V gene, CDR1 is LNHNV and CDR2 is YYDKDF (reference sequence). The CDR3 spans 13 residues. The DNA of the CDR3 is TGTGCCACCAGCAGAGCCGGTAGGGGCGGCTACACCTTC. Its translation: CATSRAGRGGYTF.

The chain carries TRBV15 and TRBJ1-2; 10 bases agree with TRBD1. This CDR3 spans 19 amino acids. The V gene end was trimmed by 0 bases and the J gene end by 1 base; junction bases not matched to a gene: 11. The germline CDR1 and CDR2 sequences are LNHNV and YYDKDF (reference sequence). Here the CDR3 DNA reads TGTGCCACCAGCAGAGATTATAGGGACAGGGGAAAGAGTAACTATGGCTACACCTTC. Translated: CATSRDYRDRGKSNYGYTF. The variable domain in full, with the rest retrieved from reference TRBV15 and TRBJ1-2, is DAMVIQNPRYQVTQFGKPVTLSCSQTLNHNVMYWYQQKSSQAPKLLFHYYDKDFNNEADTPDNFQSRRPNTSFCFLDIRSPGLGDTAMYLCATSRDYRDRGKSNYGYTFGSGTRLTVV.

The DNA for the CDR3 is TGCGCCAGCAGCCAAGATTCTGACAGGGAAACTCAGCCCCAGCATTTT. It codes for CASSQDSDRETQPQHF. The chain carries TRBV4-1 and TRBJ1-5; 7 nucleotides agree with TRBD1. Germline CDR1 MGHRA, CDR2 YSYEKL. The CDR3 length is 16 residues. With V trimmed by 0 bases and J by 6 bases, 8 bases remained unmatched.

This chain connects TRBV6-5 to TRBJ2-7; maybe TRBD2 (5 bases). V shed 5 bases and J shed 2 bases, with 13 bases lying between them. The CDR3 consists of 14 residues. Germline-derived CDR1 and CDR2 are MNHEY and SVGAGI. The CDR3 sequence: CASSRISDTYEQYF. The DNA of the CDR3 is TGTGCCAGCAGTCGCATTAGCGACACCTACGAGCAGTACTTC.

The V gene is TRBV5-4, the J gene TRBJ2-1; 8 bases align to TRBD1. Germline V CDR1 and CDR2: SGHNT, YYREEE (reference sequence). With 4 bases clipped from V and 5 bases from J, the junction kept 5 bases outside the gene matches. The CDR3 has 14 residues. CDR3: CASSPTGANNEQFF. The DNA for the CDR3 is TGTGCCAGCAGCCCGACAGGGGCGAACAATGAGCAGTTCTTC.

The chain links TRBV9 to TRBJ1-2, with D possibly TRBD1 on 6 matching bases. CDR1 is SGDLS, CDR2 YYNGEE, per germline. The CDR3 loop spans 15 amino acids. Trimming stripped 0 bases from V and 4 bases from J, with 13 bases between. The CDR3: CASSVDAGDLYGYTF. The CDR3, as DNA: TGTGCCAGCAGCGTAGACGCAGGGGACCTCTATGGCTACACCTTC.

This clone was detected once. The CDR3, as DNA: TGTGCCAGCAGTGAATGGAGAGGTTTTGGAAACACCATATATTTT. Its protein product is CASSEWRGFGNTIYF. The V call is TRBV2, the J call TRBJ1-3; no clear D. CDR1 and CDR2 from the germline V gene are SNHLY and FYNNEI. CDR3 length: 15 residues. The germline V and J ends were trimmed by 2 bases and 3 bases, with 11 bases remaining between them.

The chain has TRBV13 and TRBJ2-7; D is possibly TRBD2 (6 bases). Germline V gives CDR1 PRHDT, CDR2 FYEKMQ (reference sequence). The germline V and J ends were trimmed by 6 bases and 3 bases, with 15 bases remaining between them. The CDR3 is 14 residues long. The CDR3 is CASSSGVGNYEQYF. The CDR3 nucleotides are TGTGCCAGCAGTTCGGGGGTCGGGAACTACGAGCAGTACTTC. Based on the CDR3 plus reference TRBV13 and TRBJ2-7, the full variable domain is AAGVIQSPRHLIKEKRETATLKCYPIPRHDTVYWYQQGPGQDPQFLISFYEKMQSDKGSIPDRFSAQQFSDYHSELNMSSLELGDSALYFCASSSGVGNYEQYFGPGTRLTVT.

The chain has TRBV7-9 and TRBJ2-5; 14 bases match TRBD2. V was clipped by 7 bases and J by 5 bases; unmatched bases: 15. Germline CDR1 and CDR2: SEHNR and FQNEAQ (reference sequence). This CDR3 comprises 18 residues. The CDR3, as DNA: TGTGCCAGCACCCCAGACCCGGGGACTAGCGGGAGTGTGGAGACCCAGTACTTC. Translating gives CASTPDPGTSGSVETQYF. The full variable domain, completed using reference TRBV7-9 and TRBJ2-5, is DTGVSQNPRHKITKRGQNVTFRCDPISEHNRLYWYRQTLGQGPEFLTYFQNEAQLEKSRLLSDRFSAERPKGSFSTLEIQRTEQGDSAMYLCASTPDPGTSGSVETQYFGPGTRLLVL.

A single count supports this clone. The gene calls are TRBV14 and TRBJ1-2; the match to TRBD1 covers 10 bases. J lost 6 bases, V lost 4 bases, and 8 bases had no gene match. The CDR3 runs 15 residues. Germline V lookup: CDR1 SGHDN, CDR2 FVKESK. For the CDR3, the DNA is TGTGCCAGCAGCCGGGACAGGGGTTACCCCCATGGCTACACCTTC. It yields the protein CASSRDRGYPHGYTF.

The chain uses TRBV25-1 and TRBJ2-3, with TRBD1 matching 7 bases. The CDR3 totals 15 residues. Germline V gives CDR1 MGHDK, CDR2 SYGVNS. The V and J ends lost 6 bases and 3 bases, in that order; junction bases with no gene match: 9. CDR3 amino acids: CASSWHRGATDTQYF. CDR3 sequence (DNA): TGTGCCAGCAGCTGGCACAGGGGAGCTACAGATACGCAGTATTTT. Filled out from reference TRBV25-1 and TRBJ2-3, the complete variable domain reads EADIYQTPRYLVIGTGKKITLECSQTMGHDKMYWYQQDPGMELHLIHYSYGVNSTEKGDLSSESTVSRIRTEHFPLTLESARPSHTSQYLCASSWHRGATDTQYFGPGTRLTVL.

On this clone: The junction shows a germline mismatch at one end, possibly a read error. The CDR3 DNA sequence: TGTGCCAGCCCACCGGGACTAGCGGGAGCCGGGGGGGAGACCCAGTACTTC. Protein sequence: CASPPGLAGAGGETQYF. The J gene is TRBJ2-5, the V gene TRBV18, with 14 bases identical to TRBD2. This CDR3 is 17 amino acids long. CDR1 and CDR2 (germline): KGHSH, LQKENI.